The rows below give T cell receptor beta chains drawn from one sample of a study of T and B cells in COVID-19 patients. Using its own MiXCR run on the multiplex PCR reads, TCRdb lists one record per CDR3 protein. The data show 15,000 to 20,000 distinct CDR3 sequences, 35% to 40% seen once. Material: blood. These receptors originate from a human donor with active COVID-19. Each CDR3 is given with its conserved first and last residue. Fields, in order: J gene, clone size, V gene, D gene, CDR3 protein, CDR3 DNA. A D gene is named only where the DNA matches it firmly. The size entry is marked missing in some rows and otherwise reads once, few, many or a size class.

J: TRBJ1-2; size: medium-sized; V: TRBV29-1; D: -; CDR3: CSVENAGQIGGYTF; DNA: TGCAGCGTTGAAAACGCGGGACAAATTGGCGGCTACACCTTC
J: TRBJ2-1; size: many; V: TRBV7-5; D: -; CDR3: CISVSEAQQGNPYNEQFF; DNA: -
J: TRBJ2-1; size: few; V: TRBV15; D: TRBD1; CDR3: CATFKDRVGGEQFF; DNA: TGTGCCACCTTTAAGGACAGGGTCGGTGGTGAGCAGTTCTTC
J: TRBJ1-2; size: -; V: TRBV14; D: TRBD1; CDR3: CASSHTGTDFGYTF; DNA: TGTGCCAGCAGCCACACCGGGACAGATTTTGGCTACACCTTC
J: TRBJ2-1; size: -; V: TRBV10-1; D: TRBD2; CDR3: CASSLAGGAYNEQFF; DNA: TGCGCCAGCAGTTTAGCGGGGGGGGCCTACAATGAGCAGTTCTTC
J: TRBJ1-1; size: few; V: TRBV6-6; D: -; CDR3: CASSYSLTGAMNTEAFF; DNA: TGTGCCAGCAGTTACAGCCTTACGGGGGCAATGAACACTGAAGCTTTCTTT
J: TRBJ1-5; size: -; V: TRBV20-1; D: -; CDR3: CSARTTGPQHF; DNA: TGCAGTGCCAGGACCACGGGGCCCCAGCATTTT
J: TRBJ2-3; size: few; V: TRBV6-1; D: TRBD2; CDR3: CASKIAGGSTDTQYF; DNA: TGTGCCAGCAAGATAGCGGGGGGAAGCACAGATACGCAGTATTTT
J: TRBJ2-4; size: -; V: TRBV18; D: -; CDR3: CASSPPAPKNIQYF; DNA: TGTGCCAGCTCACCACCGGCTCCGAAAAACATTCAGTACTTC
J: TRBJ2-7; size: -; V: TRBV6-2/TRBV6-3; D: -; CDR3: CASSYSGTCYF; DNA: TGTGCCAGCAGTTACTCTGGGACATGTTACTTC
J: TRBJ2-5; size: -; V: TRBV5-5; D: -; CDR3: CASSSGVGGGETQYF; DNA: TGTGCCAGCAGCTCTGGAGTTGGGGGTGGAGAGACCCAGTACTTC
J: TRBJ2-2; size: medium-sized; V: TRBV12-3/TRBV12-4; D: -; CDR3: CAIQGQRDTGELFF; DNA: TGTGCCATCCAGGGCCAGCGAGACACCGGGGAGCTGTTTTTT
J: TRBJ1-1; size: -; V: TRBV15; D: -; CDR3: CATSRGWPLNTEAFF; DNA: TGTGCCACCAGCAGAGGGTGGCCACTGAACACTGAAGCTTTCTTT
J: TRBJ1-1; size: -; V: TRBV19; D: TRBD1; CDR3: CASITGGGTGAFF; DNA: TGTGCCAGTATAACAGGGGGGGGGACTGGAGCTTTCTTT
J: TRBJ1-1; size: few; V: TRBV19; D: -; CDR3: CASHRGGRTEAFF; DNA: TGTGCCAGCCATCGTGGGGGAAGGACTGAAGCTTTCTTT
J: TRBJ1-1; size: -; V: TRBV6-1; D: TRBD1; CDR3: CASSLSQGLGTEAFF; DNA: TGTGCCAGCAGTTTATCACAGGGGCTCGGGACTGAAGCTTTCTTT
J: TRBJ1-1; size: few; V: TRBV12-3/TRBV12-4; D: -; CDR3: CAISLPGRLATEAFF; DNA: TGTGCCATCTCCCTGCCAGGGAGGTTGGCCACTGAAGCTTTCTTT
J: TRBJ2-3; size: -; V: TRBV5-6; D: TRBD2; CDR3: CASSSLAGVDTQYF; DNA: TGTGCCAGCAGCTCACTAGCGGGGGTTGATACGCAGTATTTT
J: TRBJ1-1; size: -; V: TRBV4-2; D: TRBD1; CDR3: CASSPQDRANTEAFF; DNA: TGTGCCAGCAGCCCACAGGACAGGGCTAACACTGAAGCTTTCTTT
J: TRBJ1-6; size: -; V: TRBV20-1; D: TRBD1; CDR3: CSARDDRVSRGNSPLHF; DNA: TGCAGTGCTAGAGATGACAGGGTGTCCAGGGGTAATTCACCCCTCCACTTT
J: TRBJ1-2; size: -; V: TRBV27; D: -; CDR3: CASRETDRNYGYTF; DNA: TGTGCCAGCAGGGAAACAGATCGCAACTATGGCTACACCTTC
J: TRBJ1-1; size: few; V: TRBV18; D: -; CDR3: CASSPLGTNTEAFF; DNA: TGTGCCAGCTCACCCCTGGGGACGAACACTGAAGCTTTCTTT
J: TRBJ1-1; size: -; V: TRBV18; D: TRBD1; CDR3: CASSPRTGPGNTEAFF; DNA: TGTGCCAGCTCACCTCGGACAGGCCCGGGAAACACTGAAGCTTTCTTT
J: TRBJ1-2; size: -; V: TRBV6-2/TRBV6-3; D: -; CDR3: CASSEFSVRYGYTF; DNA: TGTGCCAGCAGTGAATTCTCGGTCCGCTATGGCTACACCTTC
J: TRBJ2-5; size: medium-sized; V: TRBV29-1; D: TRBD1; CDR3: CSVEAGGEETQYF; DNA: TGCAGCGTTGAAGCAGGGGGCGAAGAGACCCAGTACTTC
J: TRBJ1-5; size: -; V: TRBV20-1; D: -; CDR3: CSARGGQINQPQHF; DNA: TGCAGTGCTAGAGGGGGGCAGATCAATCAGCCCCAGCATTTT
J: TRBJ1-1; size: -; V: TRBV13; D: -; CDR3: CASSLGRAITEAFF; DNA: TGTGCCAGCAGCTTGGGCCGGGCAATCACTGAAGCTTTCTTT
J: TRBJ1-1; size: few; V: TRBV27; D: -; CDR3: CASSYSPSGDTEAFF; DNA: TGTGCCAGCAGTTACTCCCCGTCGGGAGACACTGAAGCTTTCTTT
J: TRBJ1-1; size: -; V: TRBV6-5; D: -; CDR3: CASSYSIGRNTEAFF; DNA: TGTGCCAGCAGTTACTCGATTGGGAGAAACACTGAAGCTTTCTTT
J: TRBJ2-3; size: medium-sized; V: TRBV6-5; D: TRBD2; CDR3: CASSYGGEGQYF; DNA: TGTGCCAGCAGTTACGGTGGGGAGGGGCAGTATTTT
J: TRBJ2-7; size: medium-sized; V: TRBV19; D: TRBD1; CDR3: CASSIGDRYEQYF; DNA: TGTGCCAGTAGTATAGGGGACAGATACGAGCAGTACTTC
J: TRBJ1-2; size: few; V: TRBV7-2; D: -; CDR3: CASSFRQAGYTF; DNA: TGTGCCAGCAGCTTCCGACAGGCTGGCTACACCTTC
J: TRBJ2-3; size: medium-sized; V: TRBV19; D: -; CDR3: CASSIEVRRDTQYF; DNA: TGTGCCAGTAGTATAGAAGTCAGGCGAGATACGCAGTATTTT
J: TRBJ1-1; size: -; V: TRBV10-1; D: TRBD1; CDR3: CASSEGGRNTEAFF; DNA: TGCGCCAGCAGTGAAGGGGGCAGGAACACTGAAGCTTTCTTT
J: TRBJ2-3; size: -; V: TRBV6-5; D: TRBD2; CDR3: CASSWTSANTDTQYF; DNA: TGTGCCAGCAGTTGGACTAGCGCCAACACAGATACGCAGTATTTT
J: TRBJ1-1; size: few; V: TRBV13; D: TRBD1; CDR3: CASSEQGRETEAFF; DNA: TGTGCCAGCAGCGAACAGGGGAGGGAGACTGAAGCTTTCTTT
J: TRBJ2-1; size: -; V: TRBV7-6; D: -; CDR3: CASSLGTPQGQFF; DNA: TGTGCCAGCAGCTTAGGTACCCCCCAAGGGCAGTTCTTC
J: TRBJ1-1; size: -; V: TRBV6-4; D: TRBD1; CDR3: CASSKDRGSTEAFF; DNA: TGTGCCAGCAGTAAAGACAGGGGAAGCACTGAAGCTTTCTTT
J: TRBJ2-2; size: -; V: TRBV5-6; D: TRBD1; CDR3: CASSRRQGGVGELFF; DNA: TGTGCCAGCAGCCGGCGACAGGGGGGCGTCGGGGAGCTGTTTTTT
J: TRBJ2-5; size: few; V: TRBV12-3/TRBV12-4; D: -; CDR3: CASSFTSNGETQYF; DNA: TGTGCCAGCAGTTTTACCTCGAACGGGGAGACCCAGTACTTC
J: TRBJ2-3; size: -; V: TRBV24-1; D: TRBD2; CDR3: CATSDHNSGGVDTQYF; DNA: TGTGCCACCAGTGATCATAACAGCGGGGGAGTAGATACGCAGTATTTT
J: TRBJ2-3; size: few; V: TRBV20-1; D: TRBD2; CDR3: CSVRGVYSTDTQYF; DNA: TGCAGTGTACGGGGGGTGTACAGTACAGATACGCAGTATTTT
J: TRBJ2-7; size: many; V: TRBV12-3/TRBV12-4; D: TRBD1; CDR3: CASRGQGPNEQYF; DNA: TGTGCCAGCAGGGGACAGGGCCCTAACGAGCAGTACTTC
J: TRBJ1-6; size: -; V: TRBV20-1; D: -; CDR3: CSARGQGLGNSPLHF; DNA: TGCAGTGCTAGAGGTCAGGGGTTGGGTAATTCACCCCTCCACTTT
J: TRBJ1-2; size: -; V: TRBV15; D: -; CDR3: CVTSSGTLTVTF; DNA: TGTGTCACCAGCAGCGGGACCCTCACTGTCACCTTC
J: TRBJ1-5; size: once; V: TRBV18; D: -; CDR3: CASSPFVGGNNQPQHF; DNA: TGTGCCAGCTCACCATTTGTGGGGGGGAACAATCAGCCCCAGCATTTT
J: TRBJ1-2; size: -; V: TRBV27; D: TRBD1; CDR3: CASSLQGVYGYTF; DNA: TGTGCCAGCAGTTTACAGGGGGTCTATGGCTACACCTTC
J: TRBJ1-2; size: few; V: TRBV19; D: -; CDR3: CASSIDRLLGYGYTF; DNA: TGTGCCAGTAGTATAGATCGGCTCCTCGGCTATGGCTACACCTTC
J: TRBJ2-1; size: -; V: TRBV20-1; D: TRBD2; CDR3: CSTREASGTDNEQFF; DNA: TGCAGTACTAGAGAAGCTAGCGGGACTGACAATGAGCAGTTCTTC
J: TRBJ2-5; size: -; V: TRBV18; D: -; CDR3: CASSPPADQETQYF; DNA: TGTGCCAGCTCACCACCGGCAGACCAAGAGACCCAGTACTTC
J: TRBJ1-5; size: once; V: TRBV27; D: -; CDR3: CASSYPYQPQHF; DNA: TGTGCCAGCAGTTACCCCTATCAGCCCCAGCATTTT
J: TRBJ2-3; size: -; V: TRBV5-5; D: TRBD2; CDR3: CASSPLAGWQHTQYF; DNA: TGTGCCAGCAGCCCCCTAGCGGGATGGCAGCATACGCAGTATTTT
J: TRBJ2-1; size: -; V: TRBV7-2; D: TRBD1; CDR3: CASSLRGTGRGSEQFF; DNA: TGTGCCAGCAGCTTACGGGGTACTGGCAGGGGGAGTGAGCAGTTCTTC